The sequence of this T cell receptor (beta chain) was determined in a study of T cell repertoires in cytomegalovirus infection. About the research overall: Public TCR beta signatures marked donors with CMV infection and the matching HLA. Overall study findings and caveats: The cumulative frequency of public TCR beta families identified carriers of CMV plus the relevant HLA. Clonotypes of TCR beta that were HLA-C-restricted and CMV-specific dominated the ex vivo response.

This clonotype has a count of ten or more. The antigen remains unidentified. TCRdb passed the reads through MiXCR, listing each CDR3 protein once. The sample includes fewer than 550,000 distinct CDR3 sequences, 26% of them seen just once. CDR1 MNHEY and CDR2 SMNVEV come from the germline V gene (reference sequence). CDR3 length: 17 residues. The V gene lost 5 bases and the J gene lost 2 bases, with 20 bases spanning the gap. Sequenced: PBMCs. The TCR comes from a human donor in good health (CMV status not recorded). Some clones in this sample may be carry-over from other donors' samples. V usage is TRBV27 and J usage is TRBJ2-3; a weak D match, TRBD2 (6 bases). In DNA, the CDR3 is TGTGCCAGCAGTCCCCAGGGACTTTCGGCAGACACAGATACGCAGTATTTT. Protein product: CASSPQGLSADTDTQYF.